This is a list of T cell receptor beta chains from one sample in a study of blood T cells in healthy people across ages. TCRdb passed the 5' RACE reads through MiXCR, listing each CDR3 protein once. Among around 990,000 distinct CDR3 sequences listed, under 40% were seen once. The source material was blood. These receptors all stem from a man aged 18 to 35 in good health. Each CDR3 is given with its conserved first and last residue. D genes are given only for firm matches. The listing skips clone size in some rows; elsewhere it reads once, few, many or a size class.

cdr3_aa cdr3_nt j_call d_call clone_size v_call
CASSWGQGSTDTQYF TGCGCCAGCAGCTGGGGACAGGGGTCTACAGATACGCAGTATTTT TRBJ2-3 TRBD1 NA TRBV5-1
CSVDHKDWVFSEAFF TGCAGCGTTGACCACAAAGATTGGGTCTTTTCTGAAGCTTTCTTT TRBJ1-1 NA few TRBV29-1
CASSSRTVGAEAFF TGTGCCAGCAGCTCCCGGACTGTTGGGGCTGAAGCTTTCTTT TRBJ1-1 NA NA TRBV5-5
CASTQFRNTEAFF TGTGCCAGCACCCAATTCCGGAACACTGAAGCTTTCTTT TRBJ1-1 NA few TRBV6-5
CASSPRTGAGHPQHF TGTGCCAGCAGTCCTCGGACGGGGGCCGGTCATCCCCAGCATTTT TRBJ1-5 NA NA TRBV6-5
CASSPLGSSYNEQFF TGTGCCAGCTCACCACTGGGTAGCTCCTACAATGAGCAGTTCTTC TRBJ2-1 NA many TRBV18
CASSFRTSGGPTTGELFF TGTGCCAGCAGCTTTCGGACTAGCGGGGGTCCTACGACCGGGGAGCTGTTTTTT TRBJ2-2 TRBD2 few TRBV7-6
CASSTSAEETQYF TGTGCCAGCAGCACTAGCGCGGAAGAGACCCAGTACTTC TRBJ2-5 TRBD2 NA TRBV28
CASSLTIDRAYNEQFF TGTGCCAGCAGCTTGACCATCGACAGGGCCTACAATGAGCAGTTCTTC TRBJ2-1 TRBD1 NA TRBV6-5
CASSSGTASYTF TGTGCCAGCAGCTCAGGGACAGCGTCGTACACCTTC TRBJ1-2 TRBD1 NA TRBV7-9
CASSARDTGNTIYF TGTGCCAGCAGTGCCAGGGACACCGGAAACACCATATATTTT TRBJ1-3 NA NA TRBV27
CASGLGRKLFF TGTGCCAGCGGGCTGGGCAGGAAACTGTTTTTT TRBJ1-4 NA NA TRBV6-6
CASSLGDLTTYGYTF TGCGCCAGCAGCCTAGGGGACCTCACAACCTATGGCTACACCTTC TRBJ1-2 NA few TRBV5-1
CASSAGWTSGGPGELFF TGCGCCAGCAGCGCAGGATGGACTAGCGGGGGACCCGGGGAGCTGTTTTTT TRBJ2-2 TRBD2 NA TRBV4-1
CAIRTAGSRTDTQYF TGTGCCATCAGGACGGCGGGGAGTCGTACAGATACGCAGTATTTT TRBJ2-3 NA NA TRBV10-3